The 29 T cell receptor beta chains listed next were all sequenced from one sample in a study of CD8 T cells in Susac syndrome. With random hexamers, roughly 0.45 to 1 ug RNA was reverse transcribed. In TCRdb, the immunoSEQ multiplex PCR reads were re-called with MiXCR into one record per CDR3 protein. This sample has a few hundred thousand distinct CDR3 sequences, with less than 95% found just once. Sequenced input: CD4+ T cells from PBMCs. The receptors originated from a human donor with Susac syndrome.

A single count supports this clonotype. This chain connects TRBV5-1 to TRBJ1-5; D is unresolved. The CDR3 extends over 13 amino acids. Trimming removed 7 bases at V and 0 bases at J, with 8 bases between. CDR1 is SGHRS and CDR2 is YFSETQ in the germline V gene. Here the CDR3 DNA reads TGCGCCAGCCGACCAGATAGCAATCAGCCCCAGCATTTT. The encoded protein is CASRPDSNQPQHF.

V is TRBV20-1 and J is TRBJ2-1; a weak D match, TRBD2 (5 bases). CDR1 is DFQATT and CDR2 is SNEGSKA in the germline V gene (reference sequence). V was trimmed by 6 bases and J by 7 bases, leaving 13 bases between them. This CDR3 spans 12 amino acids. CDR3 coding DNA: TGCAGTGCAGAGGGCACAAGGAATGAGCAGTTCTTC. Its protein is CSAEGTRNEQFF.

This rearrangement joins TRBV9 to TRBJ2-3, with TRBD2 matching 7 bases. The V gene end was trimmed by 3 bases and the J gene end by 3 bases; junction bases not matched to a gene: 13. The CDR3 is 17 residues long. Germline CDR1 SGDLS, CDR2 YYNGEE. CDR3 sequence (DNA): TGTGCCAGCAGCGCCACCTCCTCGCGGGGGAATACAGATACGCAGTATTTT. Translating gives CASSATSSRGNTDTQYF.

The CDR3 nucleotides read TGTGCCACCAGCAGAGAGAACAGGGGGCGAGCGACTTTCTTT. Translation gives CATSRENRGRATFF. V usage is TRBV15 and J usage is TRBJ1-1; 9 nucleotides align to TRBD1. The CDR3 totals 14 residues. Germline-derived CDR1 and CDR2 are LNHNV and YYDKDF (reference sequence). J was trimmed by 12 bases and V by 0 bases; bases with no gene match: 8.

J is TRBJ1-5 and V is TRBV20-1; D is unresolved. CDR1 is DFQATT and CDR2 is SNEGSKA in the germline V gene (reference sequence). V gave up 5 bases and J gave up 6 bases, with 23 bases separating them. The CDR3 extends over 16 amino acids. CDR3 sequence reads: CSAEAGSLRTGQPQHF. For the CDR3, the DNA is TGCAGTGCTGAGGCGGGGTCCTTACGAACGGGTCAGCCCCAGCATTTT.

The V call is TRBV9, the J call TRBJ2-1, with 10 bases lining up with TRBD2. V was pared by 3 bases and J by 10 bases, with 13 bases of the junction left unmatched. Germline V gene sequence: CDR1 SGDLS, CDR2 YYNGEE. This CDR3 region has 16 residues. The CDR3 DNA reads TGTGCCAGCAGCGCCGGGGGCCTAGCGGGGGCTGAAGAGCAGTTCTTC. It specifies CASSAGGLAGAEEQFF.

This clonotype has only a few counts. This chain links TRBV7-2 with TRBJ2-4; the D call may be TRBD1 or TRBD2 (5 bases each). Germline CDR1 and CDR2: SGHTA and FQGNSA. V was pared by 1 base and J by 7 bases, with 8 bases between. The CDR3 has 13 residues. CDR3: CASSLGWGNIQYF. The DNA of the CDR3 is TGTGCCAGCAGCTTAGGGTGGGGGAACATTCAGTACTTC.

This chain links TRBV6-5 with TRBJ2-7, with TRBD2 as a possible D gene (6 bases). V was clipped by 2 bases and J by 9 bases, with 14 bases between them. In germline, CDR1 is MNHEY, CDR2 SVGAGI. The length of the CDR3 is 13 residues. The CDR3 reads CASSYPQGGAQYF. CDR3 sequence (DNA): TGTGCCAGCAGTTACCCCCAAGGAGGGGCGCAGTACTTC.

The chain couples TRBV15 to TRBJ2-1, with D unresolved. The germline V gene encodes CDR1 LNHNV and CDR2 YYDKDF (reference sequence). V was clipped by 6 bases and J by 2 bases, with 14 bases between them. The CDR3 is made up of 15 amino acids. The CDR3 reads CATSRVKATYNEQFF. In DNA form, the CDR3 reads TGTGCCACCAGTCGGGTAAAGGCAACCTACAATGAGCAGTTCTTC.

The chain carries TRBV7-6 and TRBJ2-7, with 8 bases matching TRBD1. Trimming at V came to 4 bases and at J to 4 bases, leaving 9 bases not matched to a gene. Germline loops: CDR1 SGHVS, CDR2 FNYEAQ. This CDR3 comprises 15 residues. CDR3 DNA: TGTGCCAGCAGCTCCGACCAGGGGGCACTGTACGAGCAGTACTTC. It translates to CASSSDQGALYEQYF.

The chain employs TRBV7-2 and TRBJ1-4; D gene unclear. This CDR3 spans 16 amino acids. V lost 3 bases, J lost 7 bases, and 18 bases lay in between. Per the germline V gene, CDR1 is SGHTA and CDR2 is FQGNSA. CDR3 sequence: CASSFSTFRGREKLFF. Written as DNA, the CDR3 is TGTGCCAGCAGCTTTAGCACTTTTCGCGGGCGTGAAAAACTGTTTTTT.

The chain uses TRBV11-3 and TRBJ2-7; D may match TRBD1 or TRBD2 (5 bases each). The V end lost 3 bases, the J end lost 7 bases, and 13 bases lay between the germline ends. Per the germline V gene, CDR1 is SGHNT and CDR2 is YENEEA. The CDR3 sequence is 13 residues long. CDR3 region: CASSFTGLREQYF. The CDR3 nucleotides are TGTGCCAGCAGCTTCACGGGGCTGAGGGAGCAGTACTTC.

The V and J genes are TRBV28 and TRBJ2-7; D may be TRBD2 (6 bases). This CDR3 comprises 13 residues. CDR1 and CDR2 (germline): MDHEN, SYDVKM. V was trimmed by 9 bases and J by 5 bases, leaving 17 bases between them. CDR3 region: CASRGTAFDEQYF. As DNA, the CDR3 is TGTGCCAGTCGGGGGACGGCTTTTGACGAGCAGTACTTC.

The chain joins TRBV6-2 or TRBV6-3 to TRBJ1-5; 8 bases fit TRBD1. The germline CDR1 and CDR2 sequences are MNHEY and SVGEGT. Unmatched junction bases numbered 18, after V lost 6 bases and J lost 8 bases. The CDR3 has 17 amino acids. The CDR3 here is CASRSTGRGLVIEPQHF. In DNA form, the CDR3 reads TGTGCCAGCAGATCGACGGGCAGGGGGCTTGTTATTGAGCCCCAGCATTTT.

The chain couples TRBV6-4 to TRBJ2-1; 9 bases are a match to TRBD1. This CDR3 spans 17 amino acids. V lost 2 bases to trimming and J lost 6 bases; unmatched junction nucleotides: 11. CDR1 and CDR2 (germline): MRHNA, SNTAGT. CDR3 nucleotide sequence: TGTGCCAGCAGTGACCCTCGCACCGAGACAGGGGGCAATGAGCAGTTCTTC. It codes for CASSDPRTETGGNEQFF.

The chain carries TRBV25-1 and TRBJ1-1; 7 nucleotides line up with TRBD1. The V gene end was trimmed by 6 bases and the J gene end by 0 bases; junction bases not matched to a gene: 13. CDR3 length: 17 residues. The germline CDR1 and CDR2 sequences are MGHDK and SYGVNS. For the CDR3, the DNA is TGTGCCAGCAGCGAGAGGAGGGGGCGAGGCATGAACACTGAAGCTTTCTTT. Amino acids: CASSERRGRGMNTEAFF. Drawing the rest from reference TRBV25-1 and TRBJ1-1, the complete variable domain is EADIYQTPRYLVIGTGKKITLECSQTMGHDKMYWYQQDPGMELHLIHYSYGVNSTEKGDLSSESTVSRIRTEHFPLTLESARPSHTSQYLCASSERRGRGMNTEAFFGQGTRLTVV.

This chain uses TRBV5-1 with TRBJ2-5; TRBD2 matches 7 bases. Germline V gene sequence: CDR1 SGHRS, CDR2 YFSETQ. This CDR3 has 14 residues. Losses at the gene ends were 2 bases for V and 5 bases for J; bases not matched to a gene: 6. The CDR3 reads CASSLGLGGETQYF. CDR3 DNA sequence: TGCGCCAGCAGCTTAGGACTAGGAGGGGAGACCCAGTACTTC.

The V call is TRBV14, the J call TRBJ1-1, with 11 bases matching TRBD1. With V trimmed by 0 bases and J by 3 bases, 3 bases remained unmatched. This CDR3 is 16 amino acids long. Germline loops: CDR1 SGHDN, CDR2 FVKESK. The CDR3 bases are TGTGCCAGCAGCCAAGAGGACAGGGGGCGGTACACTGAAGCTTTCTTT. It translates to CASSQEDRGRYTEAFF.

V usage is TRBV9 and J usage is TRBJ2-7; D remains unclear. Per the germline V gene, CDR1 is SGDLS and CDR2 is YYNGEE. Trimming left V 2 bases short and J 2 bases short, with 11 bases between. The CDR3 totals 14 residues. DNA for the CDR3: TGTGCCAGCAGCGTCGCGGTTCTCCCCTACGAGCAGTACTTC. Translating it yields CASSVAVLPYEQYF.

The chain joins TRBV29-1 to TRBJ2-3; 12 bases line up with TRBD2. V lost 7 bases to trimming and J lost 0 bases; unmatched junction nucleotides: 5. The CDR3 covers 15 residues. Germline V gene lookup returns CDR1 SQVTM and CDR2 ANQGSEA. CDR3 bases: TGCAGCGCTAGCGGGGGGGCCGATAGCACAGATACGCAGTATTTT. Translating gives CSASGGADSTDTQYF.

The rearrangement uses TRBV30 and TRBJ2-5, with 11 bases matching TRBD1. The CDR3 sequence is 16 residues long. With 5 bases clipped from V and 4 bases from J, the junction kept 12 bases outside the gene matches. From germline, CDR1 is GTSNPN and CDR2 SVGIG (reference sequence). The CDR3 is CAWAPVDRGRGETQYF. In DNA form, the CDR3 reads TGTGCCTGGGCTCCCGTGGACAGGGGGCGCGGAGAGACCCAGTACTTC. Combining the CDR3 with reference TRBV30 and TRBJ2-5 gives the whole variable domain SQTIHQWPATLVQPVGSPLSLECTVEGTSNPNLYWYRQAAGRGLQLLFYSVGIGQISSEVPQNLSASRPQDRQFILSSKKLLLSDSGFYLCAWAPVDRGRGETQYFGPGTRLLVL.

CDR3 nucleotides: TGCAGCGTTGAGGGCAGACCTGGACACGAGCAGTACTTC. Its translation: CSVEGRPGHEQYF. V usage is TRBV29-1 and J usage is TRBJ2-7; D remains unclear. Germline CDR1 is SQVTM and CDR2 is ANQGSEA. The CDR3 runs 13 residues. V dropped 3 bases and J dropped 5 bases, with 14 bases sitting between them.

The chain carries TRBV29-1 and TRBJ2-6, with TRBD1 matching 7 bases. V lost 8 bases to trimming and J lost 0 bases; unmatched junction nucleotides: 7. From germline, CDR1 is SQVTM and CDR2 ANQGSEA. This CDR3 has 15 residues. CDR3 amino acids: CSLRDSISGANVLTF. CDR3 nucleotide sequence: TGCAGCCTCCGGGACAGTATCTCTGGGGCCAACGTCCTGACTTTC.

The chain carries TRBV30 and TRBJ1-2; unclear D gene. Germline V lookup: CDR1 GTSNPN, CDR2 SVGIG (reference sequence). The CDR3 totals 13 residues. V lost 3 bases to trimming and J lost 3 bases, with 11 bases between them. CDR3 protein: CAWRSWTDYGYTF. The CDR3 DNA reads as TGTGCCTGGAGATCTTGGACGGACTATGGCTACACCTTC.

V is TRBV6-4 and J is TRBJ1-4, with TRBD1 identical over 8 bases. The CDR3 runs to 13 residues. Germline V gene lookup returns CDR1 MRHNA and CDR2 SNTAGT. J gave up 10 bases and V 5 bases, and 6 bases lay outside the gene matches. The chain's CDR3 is CASSLDRGGKLFF. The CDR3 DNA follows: TGTGCCAGCAGTCTTGACAGGGGCGGAAAACTGTTTTTT.

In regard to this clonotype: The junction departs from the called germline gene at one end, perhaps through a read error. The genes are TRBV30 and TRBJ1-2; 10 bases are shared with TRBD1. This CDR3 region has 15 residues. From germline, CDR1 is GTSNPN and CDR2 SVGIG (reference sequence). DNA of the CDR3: TGTGCCTGGAGTGTACGAGGGACAGGGGCGAATGGCTACACCTTT. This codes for CAWSVRGTGANGYTF.

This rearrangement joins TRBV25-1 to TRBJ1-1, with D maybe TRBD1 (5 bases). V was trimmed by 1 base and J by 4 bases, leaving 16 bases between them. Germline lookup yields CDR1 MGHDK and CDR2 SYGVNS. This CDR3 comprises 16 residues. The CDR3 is CASSESRLGGSTEAFF. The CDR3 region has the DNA TGTGCCAGCAGTGAATCCCGGCTGGGGGGGAGCACTGAAGCTTTCTTT.

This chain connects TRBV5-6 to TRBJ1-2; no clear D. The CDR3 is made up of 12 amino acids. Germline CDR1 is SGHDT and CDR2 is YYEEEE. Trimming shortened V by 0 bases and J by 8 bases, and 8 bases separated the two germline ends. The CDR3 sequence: CASSLVVGGYTF. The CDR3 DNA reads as TGTGCCAGCAGCTTGGTCGTTGGAGGCTACACCTTC.

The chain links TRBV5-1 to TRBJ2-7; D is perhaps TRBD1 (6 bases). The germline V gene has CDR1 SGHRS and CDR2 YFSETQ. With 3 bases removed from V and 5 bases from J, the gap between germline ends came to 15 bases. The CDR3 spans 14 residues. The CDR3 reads CASSSRTVFNEQYF. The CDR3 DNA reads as TGCGCCAGCAGCTCCAGGACAGTCTTTAACGAGCAGTACTTC.